The entry below describes one TCR beta chain. The antigen is undetermined. This specimen belongs to a study of CD8+ T cells in alopecia areata. Regarding the study as a whole: Patients shared TCRs less clearly than mice did, possibly for HLA-related reasons.

The V end lost 3 bases, the J end lost 0 bases, and 8 bases lay between the germline ends. This CDR3 is 15 amino acids long. Germline CDR1 SNHLY, CDR2 FYNNEI. Treatment reported: oral pan-JAK inhibitor, 5-10 mg twice daily. Investigators isolated RNA and reverse transcribed it into cDNA to act as the sequencing template. The protocol was immunoSEQ multiplex PCR, while the TCRdb copy is restricted to in-frame clones and leaves out a portion. Of about 180,000 clones detected, 58% appear once; the ten largest clones hold around 15%. The receptor was isolated from a human donor with alopecia areata. The material sequenced was CD4+ T cells sorted from blood, taken between weeks 55 and 70, from a patient treated with tofacitinib. This rearrangement joins TRBV2 to TRBJ1-4, with D uncertain. In DNA form, the CDR3 reads TGTGCCAGCAGTGATGGAGGAGCAACTAATGAAAAACTGTTTTTT. Amino acids: CASSDGGATNEKLFF. The full variable domain, its missing parts supplied by reference TRBV2 and TRBJ1-4, is EPEVTQTPSHQVTQMGQEVILRCVPISNHLYFYWYRQILGQKVEFLVSFYNNEISEKSEIFDDQFSVERPDGSNFTLKIRSTKLEDSAMYFCASSDGGATNEKLFFGSGTQLSVL.